Included here is one T cell receptor (beta chain) sequence, with context. Antigen: not known. The data derive from a study of cytomegalovirus exposure and HLA in healthy donors. Study observations and caveats: As a later analysis revealed, most CMV-associated TCR beta chains appeared HLA-restricted.

V lost 1 base to trimming and J lost 4 bases, with 7 bases between them. Germline CDR1 and CDR2: SNHLY and FYNNEI. This CDR3 is built from 14 residues. The PCR contained 60 Vbeta and 13 Jbeta primers. The method was immunoSEQ multiplex PCR; TCRdb's version includes in-frame clones alone and lacks a portion of them. The sample records about 110,000 clones, roughly three quarters being singletons. This chain connects TRBV2 to TRBJ2-2; D may be TRBD1 (5 bases). This TCR was recovered from a woman in her forties or fifties in good health and CMV-seropositive. Sequenced material: PBMCs. The CDR3: CASSEVQGTGELFF. CDR3 coding DNA: TGTGCCAGCAGTGAAGTGCAGGGCACCGGGGAGCTGTTTTTT.